These 3 T cell receptor beta chains share one sample of origin, sequenced in a study of T cells in Graves' hyperthyroidism and ophthalmopathy. Researchers amplified the TCR beta CDR3 regions from RNA transcripts. The primer set for the first-round RT-PCR of the TCR CDR3 was HTBI. Each CDR3 protein gets one entry after TCRdb re-called the multiplex PCR reads with MiXCR. Of about 96,000 distinct CDR3 sequences listed, just over 50% are singletons. The sample was blood. The receptors here all came from a woman aged 40 to 50 with Graves' hyperthyroidism.

This clonotype showed up many times. V is TRBV7-8 and J is TRBJ2-7, with 7 nucleotides matching TRBD1. The V gene's germline CDR1 is SGHVS and CDR2 FQNEAQ. This CDR3 is 15 amino acids long. Trimming removed 4 bases from V and 0 bases from J; junction bases left unmatched: 6. This CDR3 reads CASSWRTGPSYEQYF. The CDR3 DNA reads as TGTGCCAGCAGCTGGCGGACAGGTCCCTCCTACGAGCAGTACTTC.

On this clonotype itself: The CDR3 does not close with the conserved phenylalanine or tryptophan, likely indicating a read error. This chain connects TRBV2 to TRBJ1-2; tentatively, D is TRBD1 (5 bases). The CDR3 is 15 amino acids. CDR1 is SNHLY, CDR2 FYNNEI, per germline. V lost 8 bases to trimming and J lost 8 bases, with 24 bases between them. CDR3 bases: TGTGCCAGCGGTATGGCAGGGATGGGTGCGCAGGGCTACACCCTC. As protein: CASGMAGMGAQGYTL.

This clonotype was counted a few times. The chain joins TRBV5-1 to TRBJ1-1, with 8 bases lining up with TRBD1. This CDR3 is 15 amino acids long. Germline-derived CDR1 and CDR2 are SGHRS and YFSETQ. The ends lost 4 bases at V and 0 bases at J; junction bases unmatched: 5. The CDR3 sequence: CASSTGQGLNTEAFF. The CDR3, as DNA: TGCGCCAGCAGCACCGGACAGGGACTGAACACTGAAGCTTTCTTT.